The 17 T cell receptor beta chains reported below all come from one sample, sequenced in a study of beta chain features in type 1 diabetes. Study conclusions and caveats: For Type 1 diabetes patients, all four CD4+ subsets carried TCRB CDR3s that were moderately but significantly shorter.

Expressed TCRB transcripts were sequenced because the entire RNA isolate underwent reverse transcription. The repertoire was sequenced with immunoSEQ multiplex PCR; TCRdb's copy has only in-frame clones and lacks some. Of 250,000 to 300,000 clones listed, roughly a quarter were seen once; the top ten hold about 0.012%. These receptors lack a known antigen. The sample comprised naive CD4+ T cells from blood. The origin of the receptors is a woman aged 25-40 years with type 1 diabetes.

The V call is TRBV5-1, the J call TRBJ2-5; tentative D call: TRBD2 (5 bases). The germline CDR1 and CDR2 sequences are SGHRS and YFSETQ. This CDR3 contains 14 residues. Trimming cost V 4 bases and J 2 bases, with 12 bases left between them. CDR3 residues: CASSQRNPQETQYF. The CDR3 bases are TGCGCCAGCAGCCAGCGGAACCCACAAGAGACCCAGTACTTC. The full variable domain, rest sourced from reference TRBV5-1 and TRBJ2-5, is KAGVTQTPRYLIKTRGQQVTLSCSPISGHRSVSWYQQTPGQGLQFLFEYFSETQRNKGNFPGRFSGRQFSNSRSEMNVSTLELGDSALYLCASSQRNPQETQYFGPGTRLLVL.

This clone occurred a few times. Additional DNA sequences in this sample encode the identical CDR3. This chain uses TRBV29-1 with TRBJ1-1; D is undetermined. The CDR3 has 13 residues. Trimming pared 1 base from V and 0 bases from J, leaving 6 bases between. The germline CDR1 and CDR2 sequences are SQVTM and ANQGSEA. CDR3 protein: CSVEGQMNTEAFF. Written as DNA, the CDR3 is TGCAGCGTTGAAGGTCAGATGAACACTGAAGCTTTCTTT.

The chain links TRBV25-1 to TRBJ2-1; the D gene is possibly TRBD2 (6 bases). The CDR3 sequence is 15 residues long. Trimming stripped 3 bases from V and 4 bases from J, with 13 bases between. Per germline, CDR1 MGHDK and CDR2 SYGVNS. The CDR3 is CASSDPTREYNEQFF. The CDR3 nucleotides read TGTGCCAGCAGTGATCCGACTAGGGAGTACAATGAGCAGTTCTTC. Using reference TRBV25-1 and TRBJ2-1 for the parts outside the CDR3, the full variable domain is EADIYQTPRYLVIGTGKKITLECSQTMGHDKMYWYQQDPGMELHLIHYSYGVNSTEKGDLSSESTVSRIRTEHFPLTLESARPSHTSQYLCASSDPTREYNEQFFGPGTRLTVL.

This chain uses TRBV4-1 with TRBJ1-2; 8 positions agree with TRBD1. V dropped 3 bases and J dropped 2; count of bases not matched to a gene: 2. This CDR3 is built from 14 residues. Germline assignment: CDR1 MGHRA and CDR2 YSYEKL. This CDR3 is CASSQQGANYGYTF. For the CDR3, the DNA is TGCGCCAGCAGCCAGCAGGGGGCCAACTATGGCTACACCTTC.

The J gene is TRBJ2-7, the V gene TRBV23-1, with a possible D match to TRBD2 (5 bases). TRBV23-1 is an open reading frame, and its role is uncertain. The CDR3 is 14 residues long. V gave up 4 bases and J gave up 0 bases, with 10 bases separating them. CDR3 coding DNA: TGCGCCAGCAGTCCGAGCGGACCCTCCTACGAGCAGTACTTC. Protein sequence: CASSPSGPSYEQYF.

This clone was recorded a few times. The junction departs from the called germline gene at one end, perhaps through a read error. The CDR3 loop reads CASSTRGNEQYF. CDR3 nucleotides: TGTGCCAGCAGTACTAGGGGGAACGAGCAGTACTTC. The chain is built from TRBV19 and TRBJ2-7, with D possibly TRBD1 on 6 matching bases. Germline CDR1 reads LNHDA; CDR2 reads SQIVND (reference sequence). This CDR3 region has 12 residues.

J is TRBJ2-1 and V is TRBV11-3; 9 nucleotides agree with TRBD2. Germline CDR1 and CDR2: SGHNT and YENEEA. The trim removed 5 bases at V and 10 bases at J, leaving 9 bases unmatched. The CDR3 totals 14 residues. DNA of the CDR3: TGTGCCAGCAGCCCGTTAGCGGGAGCCCGAGAGCAGTTCTTC. Residues: CASSPLAGAREQFF.

The chain is built from TRBV5-4 and TRBJ2-1, with 11 nucleotides matching TRBD2. V lost 4 bases and J lost 0; bases outside the gene matches: 3. Germline lookup yields CDR1 SGHNT and CDR2 YYREEE (reference sequence). This CDR3 contains 16 residues. In nucleotides, the CDR3 is TGTGCCAGCAGCCCTAGCGGGAGGTACTCCTACAATGAGCAGTTCTTC. Its translation: CASSPSGRYSYNEQFF.

This clone was counted a few times. This chain uses TRBV25-1 with TRBJ1-1; 9 bases align to TRBD1. The CDR3 has 11 residues. V lost 9 bases and J lost 8; bases outside the gene matches: 4. Germline V CDR1 and CDR2: MGHDK, SYGVNS. As DNA, the CDR3 is TGTGCCAGTAACAGGGGGCGAGAAGCTTTCTTT. Protein sequence: CASNRGREAFF.

This clone was counted only a few times. The V gene is TRBV11-3, the J gene TRBJ1-2; maybe TRBD1 (6 bases). The CDR3 has 14 amino acids. In germline, CDR1 is SGHNT, CDR2 YENEEA. V gave up 5 bases and J gave up 4 bases, with 14 bases separating them. This CDR3 is CASSPRTGFYGYTF. The CDR3 DNA reads TGTGCCAGCAGCCCGAGAACAGGGTTCTATGGCTACACCTTC.

The chain joins TRBV6-5 to TRBJ2-3; TRBD2 aligns across 12 bases. Unmatched junction bases numbered 2, after V lost 0 bases and J lost 7 bases. The germline V gene has CDR1 MNHEY and CDR2 SVGAGI. This CDR3 comprises 15 residues. The CDR3 here is CASSYSTSGRYTQYF. Here the CDR3 DNA reads TGTGCCAGCAGTTACTCTACTAGCGGGAGGTATACGCAGTATTTT.

This clone has only a few counts. The CDR3 coding sequence is TGTGCCAGCAGCTTGTTGGGCAGGGCCCATGGCTACACCTTC. Translating gives CASSLLGRAHGYTF. The chain recombines TRBV7-9 with TRBJ1-2; maybe TRBD1 (5 bases). V was trimmed by 3 bases and J by 6 bases, leaving 14 bases between them. Germline V CDR1 and CDR2: SEHNR, FQNEAQ (reference sequence). The CDR3 is 14 amino acids.

The chain has TRBV11-2 and TRBJ2-7; 12 nucleotides align to TRBD1. The germline V gene encodes CDR1 SGHAT and CDR2 FQNNGV. The CDR3 is made up of 16 amino acids. J was trimmed by 4 bases and V by 5 bases; bases with no gene match: 9. The CDR3 spells CASSLRPGQGAYEQYF. In DNA form, the CDR3 reads TGTGCCAGCAGCCTCCGCCCGGGACAGGGGGCATACGAGCAGTACTTC.

The sample holds a few counts of this clone. This rearrangement joins TRBV5-6 to TRBJ1-2; D may be TRBD1 (6 bases). This CDR3 comprises 13 residues. Germline V lookup: CDR1 SGHDT, CDR2 YYEEEE. V gave up 4 bases and J gave up 3 bases, with 10 bases separating them. The CDR3 DNA sequence: TGTGCCAGCAGCCCGGACAGAGACTATGGCTACACCTTC. This translates into CASSPDRDYGYTF.

This chain connects TRBV2 to TRBJ1-5; D is ambiguous. The germline V and J ends were trimmed by 4 bases and 2 bases, with 9 bases remaining between them. Germline assignment: CDR1 SNHLY and CDR2 FYNNEI. The CDR3 runs to 14 residues. The CDR3 region is CASSAIYGNQPQHF. CDR3 nucleotide sequence: TGTGCCAGCAGTGCTATATACGGCAATCAGCCCCAGCATTTT.

In its sample, this clone was seen a few times. The chain has TRBV27 and TRBJ2-7, with D possibly TRBD1 on 6 matching bases. V gave up 3 bases and J gave up 3 bases, with 12 bases separating them. The germline CDR1 and CDR2 sequences are MNHEY and SMNVEV (reference sequence). This CDR3 has 14 amino acids. This chain's CDR3 is CASSLTGDLYEQYF. CDR3 nucleotide sequence: TGTGCCAGCAGTTTGACAGGTGATCTCTACGAGCAGTACTTC.

The chain carries TRBV30 and TRBJ1-2; 7 nucleotides line up with TRBD1. The J segment lost 4 bases and the V segment lost 3 bases, leaving 5 bases of the junction unmatched. The CDR3 has 13 amino acids. Germline loops: CDR1 GTSNPN, CDR2 SVGIG (reference sequence). This chain's CDR3 is CAWSGTGAYGYTF. CDR3 DNA sequence: TGTGCCTGGAGCGGAACAGGGGCCTATGGCTACACCTTC.